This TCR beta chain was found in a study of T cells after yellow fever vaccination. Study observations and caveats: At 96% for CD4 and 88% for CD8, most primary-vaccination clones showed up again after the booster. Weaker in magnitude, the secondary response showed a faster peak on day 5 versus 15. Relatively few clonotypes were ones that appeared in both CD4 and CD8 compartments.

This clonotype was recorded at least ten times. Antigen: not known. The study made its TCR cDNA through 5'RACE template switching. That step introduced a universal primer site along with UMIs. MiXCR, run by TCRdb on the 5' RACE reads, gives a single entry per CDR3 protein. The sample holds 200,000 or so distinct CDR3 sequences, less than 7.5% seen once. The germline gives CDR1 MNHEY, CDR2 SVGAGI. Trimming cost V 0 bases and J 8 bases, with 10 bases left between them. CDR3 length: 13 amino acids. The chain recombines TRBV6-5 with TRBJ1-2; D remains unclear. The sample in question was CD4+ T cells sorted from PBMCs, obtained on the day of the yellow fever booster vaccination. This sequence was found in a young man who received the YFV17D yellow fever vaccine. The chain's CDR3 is CASSYSKGYGYTF. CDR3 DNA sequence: TGTGCCAGCAGTTACTCGAAAGGGTACGGCTACACCTTC.